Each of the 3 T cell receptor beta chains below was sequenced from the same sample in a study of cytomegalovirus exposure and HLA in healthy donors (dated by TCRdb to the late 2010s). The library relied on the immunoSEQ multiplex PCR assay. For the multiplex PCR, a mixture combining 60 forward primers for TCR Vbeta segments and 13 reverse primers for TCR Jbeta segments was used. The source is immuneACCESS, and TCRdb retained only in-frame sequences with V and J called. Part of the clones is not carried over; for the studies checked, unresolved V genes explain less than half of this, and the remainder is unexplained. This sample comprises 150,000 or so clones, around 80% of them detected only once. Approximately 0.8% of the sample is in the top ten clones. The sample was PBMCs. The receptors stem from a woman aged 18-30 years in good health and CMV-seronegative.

CDR3 bases: TGTGCCAGCAGTACGACCCGGGCAGGGGGCCCCGAGCAGTACTTC. Translating gives CASSTTRAGGPEQYF. The V and J genes are TRBV6-5 and TRBJ2-7, with TRBD1 identical over 8 bases. The CDR3 runs 15 residues. CDR1 and CDR2 from the germline V gene are MNHEY and SVGAGI. Germline trimming cut 5 bases from V and 6 bases from J; bases unmatched to any gene: 12.

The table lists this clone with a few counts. The CDR3 coding sequence is TGTGCCAGCAGGGTCAACTCAGGGGCCAGGGGTAAAACCCAGTACTTC. It yields the protein CASRVNSGARGKTQYF. The rearrangement joins TRBV28 to TRBJ2-5, with a possible D match to TRBD1 (6 bases). Germline assignment: CDR1 MDHEN and CDR2 SYDVKM. Trimming left V 6 bases short and J 8 bases short, with 25 bases between. The CDR3 spans 16 residues.

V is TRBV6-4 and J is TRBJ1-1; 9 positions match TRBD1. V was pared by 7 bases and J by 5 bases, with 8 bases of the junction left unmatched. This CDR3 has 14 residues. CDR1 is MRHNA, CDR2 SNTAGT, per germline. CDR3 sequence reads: CASKLQGAGTEAFF. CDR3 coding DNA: TGTGCCAGCAAATTACAGGGGGCAGGTACTGAAGCTTTCTTT.